The 6 T cell receptor beta chains in this list originate from one sample, sequenced in a study of shared clonotypes between healthy human individuals. The table came from immunoSEQ multiplex PCR; TCRdb's copy has only in-frame clones and leaves some out. Of roughly 1 million clones in the sample, roughly 74% were seen once. Specimen: memory CD4+ T cells from PBMCs. Described subset: CD45RA-negative fraction. Receptor source: a man younger than 35 in good health. Some clones in this sample may be carry-over from other donors' samples.

The rearrangement joins TRBV7-3 to TRBJ1-2; no clear D. V lost 5 bases and J lost 2, with 9 bases in between. This CDR3 has 13 amino acids. In germline, CDR1 is SGHTA, CDR2 FQGTGA. The chain's CDR3 is CASSNAGNYGYTF. The DNA of the CDR3 is TGTGCCAGCAGCAATGCAGGAAACTATGGCTACACCTTC.

J is TRBJ1-1 and V is TRBV5-6, with 9 bases that match TRBD1. Per germline, CDR1 SGHDT and CDR2 YYEEEE. This CDR3 spans 15 amino acids. V lost 2 bases to trimming and J lost 5 bases; unmatched junction nucleotides: 7. CDR3 nucleotides: TGTGCCAGCAGCTTTACCGGACAGGGGTTTACTGAAGCTTTCTTT. Translation: CASSFTGQGFTEAFF.

This chain joins TRBV11-1 and TRBJ2-7; TRBD2 might be the D (5 bases). CDR3 length equals 16 residues. Germline V lookup: CDR1 SGHAT, CDR2 FQDESV (reference sequence). V lost 5 bases to trimming and J lost 0 bases, with 17 bases between them. The CDR3 DNA reads as TGTGCCAGCAGCCCTAACCAACTAGGGAGCTCCTACGAGCAGTACTTC. Its protein is CASSPNQLGSSYEQYF.

With regard to this clone: Within the sample, other DNA sequences also encode this same CDR3. This chain uses TRBV5-1 with TRBJ2-3; 12 bases agree with TRBD1. The CDR3 length is 17 residues. Germline assignment: CDR1 SGHRS and CDR2 YFSETQ. Trimming at V came to 0 bases and at J to 6 bases, leaving 8 bases not matched to a gene. CDR3 nucleotide sequence: TGCGCCAGCAGCTTGGGTCCGGGACAGGGGGCTGGTGATACGCAGTATTTT. This translates into CASSLGPGQGAGDTQYF.

This clone was picked up a small number of times. The chain uses TRBV30 and TRBJ1-2; 9 bases match TRBD1. The CDR3 sequence is 14 residues long. Trimming at V came to 4 bases and at J to 7 bases, leaving 10 bases not matched to a gene. Germline values: CDR1 GTSNPN, CDR2 SVGIG (reference sequence). The CDR3 spells CAWNRDREIGGYTF. The CDR3 nucleotides read TGTGCCTGGAATCGGGACAGGGAAATCGGTGGCTACACCTTC.

About this clone: Other nucleotide sequences in the sample specify the same CDR3. This chain joins TRBV7-3 and TRBJ1-1, with TRBD1 matching over 9 bases. The CDR3 loop spans 14 amino acids. CDR1 SGHTA and CDR2 FQGTGA come from the germline V gene. Trimming took 4 bases from V and 4 from J; bases not matched to a gene: 4. For the CDR3, the DNA is TGTGCCAGCAGCTCGGGACAGGGAAGCACTGAAGCTTTCTTT. Residues: CASSSGQGSTEAFF. Together with reference TRBV7-3 and TRBJ1-1, the CDR3 gives the full variable domain: GAGVSQTPSNKVTEKGKYVELRCDPISGHTALYWYRQSLGQGPEFLIYFQGTGAADDSGLPNDRFFAVRPEGSVSTLKIQRTERGDSAVYLCASSSGQGSTEAFFGQGTRLTVV.